The entry below gives a single T cell receptor beta chain sequence along with its context. J gave up 4 bases and V 0 bases, and 11 bases lay outside the gene matches. The CDR3 loop spans 18 amino acids. The germline V gene encodes CDR1 SGHAT and CDR2 FQNNGV. The data originate from a study of shared clonotypes between healthy human individuals. In the sorted-subset replicate PCRs, around 200 ng DNA, 25,000 to 35,000 T cell genomes, was used. Clones were sequenced by immunoSEQ multiplex PCR, and TCRdb holds only the in-frame ones, with some missing. The sample holds 550,000 to 750,000 clones, around 95% seen once. CD45RO negativity and positive selection for CCR7 defined naive CD8 cells, a population that excluded terminally differentiated effector memory CD45RA+ cells.

This TCR was sampled from a woman younger than 45 in good health. Sequencing was done on a sample of naive CD8+ T cells sorted from blood. The chain is built from TRBV11-2 and TRBJ2-5; 10 nucleotides align to TRBD2. The CDR3 DNA reads as TGTGCCAGCAGCTTAGATTTCGGACTAGCGGTGGGTGGAGAGACCCAGTACTTC. Amino acid sequence: CASSLDFGLAVGGETQYF.